Below, 9 T cell receptor beta chains from the same sample are listed, as sequenced in a study of blood T cell repertoires in COVID-19. Using immunoSEQ multiplex PCR, the repertoire was profiled, and TCRdb retains in-frame clones only, with some absent. The profile shows 55,000 to 90,000 clones, around 86% of them singletons. The specimen was peripheral blood. The receptors were sampled from a man in his sixties or seventies with active COVID-19.

The V gene is TRBV4-2, the J gene TRBJ2-4; 7 bases map to TRBD2. The CDR3 runs 15 residues. V shed 0 bases, J shed 8 bases, and the junction held 7 bases outside the gene matches. Germline loops: CDR1 LGHNA, CDR2 YNFKEQ. The CDR3 DNA sequence: TGTGCCAGCAGCCAAGATCGGGGGGTAGGGTACATTCAGTACTTC. Amino acids: CASSQDRGVGYIQYF.

This rearrangement joins TRBV4-2 to TRBJ2-5, with 7 bases identical to TRBD2. V gave up 4 bases and J gave up 5 bases; unmatched junction bases: 7. This CDR3 region has 14 residues. Germline loops: CDR1 LGHNA, CDR2 YNFKEQ. The CDR3 DNA reads TGTGCCAGCAGCCCCGGGGCGGGAGCGGAGACCCAGTACTTC. It specifies CASSPGAGAETQYF.

This clone was recorded once. The chain links TRBV19 to TRBJ2-5, with 8 bases that match TRBD2. The V gene end was trimmed by 3 bases and the J gene end by 1 base; junction bases not matched to a gene: 7. The germline CDR1 and CDR2 sequences are LNHDA and SQIVND (reference sequence). The CDR3 runs to 16 residues. Written as DNA, the CDR3 is TGTGCCAGTAGTATTGGGGGGGCGGGAGGCCAAGAGACCCAGTACTTC. It translates to CASSIGGAGGQETQYF.

This chain joins TRBV5-1 and TRBJ2-1, with D maybe TRBD1 (5 bases). Trimming cost V 0 bases and J 8 bases, with 15 bases left between them. This CDR3 spans 15 amino acids. The germline V gene encodes CDR1 SGHRS and CDR2 YFSETQ. The CDR3 bases are TGCGCCAGCAGCTTGGGGGGCCCCCCCAGCGATGAGCAGTTCTTC. Protein sequence: CASSLGGPPSDEQFF.

The rearrangement links TRBV29-1 to TRBJ2-3; no firm D call. The germline CDR1 and CDR2 sequences are SQVTM and ANQGSEA. The CDR3 totals 15 residues. Trimming took 1 base from V and 0 from J, leaving 11 bases between them. CDR3: CSVEGGAGSTDTQYF. DNA of the CDR3: TGCAGCGTTGAAGGCGGCGCCGGGAGCACAGATACGCAGTATTTT.

The rearrangement joins TRBV7-9 to TRBJ2-5; perhaps TRBD2 as D (6 bases). CDR1 and CDR2 from the germline V gene are SEHNR and FQNEAQ (reference sequence). The CDR3 length is 14 residues. Deletions cut 0 bases from V and 5 bases from J, with 10 bases between. The CDR3 loop reads CASSLAGGRETQYF. The DNA for the CDR3 is TGTGCCAGCAGCTTAGCGGGTGGGAGGGAGACCCAGTACTTC.

The CDR3 DNA reads as TGCGCCAGCAGCAAACCAGCGGGGGGCTACACCTTC. It is translated as CASSKPAGGYTF. The chain carries TRBV4-3 and TRBJ1-2; D is undetermined. CDR1 LGHNA and CDR2 YSLEER come from the germline V gene. V was trimmed by 5 bases and J by 8 bases, leaving 12 bases between them. The CDR3 loop spans 12 amino acids.

V is TRBV6-2 or TRBV6-3 and J is TRBJ2-1, with 11 bases matching TRBD2. CDR1 is MNHEY, CDR2 SVGEGT, per germline. The V segment lost 6 bases and the J segment 3 bases; nucleotides outside the gene matches: 4. The CDR3 contains 15 residues. The CDR3 sequence is CASSKGLADYNEQFF. CDR3 sequence (DNA): TGTGCCAGCAGCAAGGGACTAGCGGACTACAATGAGCAGTTCTTC.

The J gene is TRBJ2-7, the V gene TRBV7-9, with a weak D call TRBD1 (6 bases). The V gene's germline CDR1 is SEHNR and CDR2 FQNEAQ (reference sequence). With 3 bases removed from V and 4 bases from J, the gap between germline ends came to 13 bases. The CDR3 contains 14 residues. CDR3 region: CASSLTPDSYEQYF. The CDR3 nucleotides read TGTGCCAGCAGCTTGACCCCGGACAGTTACGAGCAGTACTTC.